In its sample, the clone carrying this TCR beta chain was seen many times. This entry comes from a study of CD8+CD57+ T cells in acquired aplastic anemia. Patients chosen for sequencing had CD8+CD57+ cells that had expanded, as shown by flow cytometry. CDR3 size: 12 residues. J lost 8 bases, V lost 2 bases, and 2 bases had no gene match. Germline CDR1 is DFQATT and CDR2 is SNEGSKA (reference sequence). Genomic DNA templated the TCR beta VDJ and CDR3 profiling. TCRdb processed the reads anew with MiXCR; each CDR3 protein has one entry. The sample lists 150,000 to 200,000 distinct CDR3 sequences, less than 50% occurring once.

The chain joins TRBV20-1 to TRBJ2-1; TRBD2 agrees at 8 bases. Sequencing was carried out using sorted CD4+, CD8+, or CD8+CD57+ T cells (not recorded which) from PBMCs. The TCR sequence derives from a human donor with aplastic anemia. The CDR3 DNA reads TGCAGTGCTAGACGGGAGGGCCATGAGCAGTTCTTC. Its protein product is CSARREGHEQFF.